This T cell receptor (beta chain) stems from a study of cytomegalovirus exposure and HLA in healthy donors. Study background: Counted in an early data release were 65 million to 100 million unique TCRs from HLA-typed donors.

A remark on this clone: The antigen remains unidentified.

Use of 60 Vbeta and 13 Jbeta primers characterized the PCR. Here immunoSEQ multiplex PCR was the method, and the copy in TCRdb shows in-frame clones only, minus some. Its clone listing holds over 80,000 clones. Whole-study findings and limits: Immune exposure information comprised only CMV serostatus. Sequencing probably produced one cluster of sequence variants that were highly shared. Common viral pathogens seemed to be connected with several of the most significant clusters, according to a later analysis.

What was sequenced was PBMCs. The receptor's source is a girl aged 10 to 17 in good health and CMV-seropositive.

The CDR3 bases are TGTGCCAGCAGCGTAGAAATAGGGGGCTCCTACGAGCAGTACGTC. Translating gives CASSVEIGGSYEQYV. This chain connects TRBV9 to TRBJ2-7; maybe TRBD1 (6 bases). There are 15 residues in the CDR3. Germline assignment: CDR1 SGDLS and CDR2 YYNGEE. V was cut by 0 bases and J by 0 bases, with 10 bases left in between.